This TCR beta chain came from a study of neurological immune-mediated disorders. Unmatched junction bases numbered 6, after V lost 5 bases and J lost 5 bases. There are 14 residues in the CDR3. Germline values: CDR1 SGHVS, CDR2 FQNEAQ. By 5'RACE with 10-nucleotide random UMIs, the cDNA was made. MiXCR, applied by TCRdb to the 5' RACE reads, yields one record per CDR3 protein. The sample includes 93,000 or so distinct CDR3 sequences, about 10% of them seen just once. Time point defined: longitudinal time-point 3. The receptor's source is a female donor with HTLV-1-associated myelopathy (HAM/TSP). Sequenced sample: PBMCs. The chain recombines TRBV7-8 with TRBJ2-5; 9 bases are shared with TRBD2. The chain's CDR3 is CASSPGTSFETQYF. The DNA of the CDR3 is TGTGCCAGCAGCCCAGGGACTAGCTTTGAGACCCAGTACTTC.